The T cell receptor (beta chain) described here comes from a study of control samples from healthy donors and cancer patients. The table came from immunoSEQ multiplex PCR; TCRdb's copy has only in-frame clones and leaves some out. The sample carries about 250,000 clones, about four fifths recorded once. The CDR3 is 16 residues long. Trimming cost V 3 bases and J 2 bases; bases outside gene matches: 10. Germline lookup yields CDR1 SGDLS and CDR2 YYNGEE. The sequencing input was PBMCs. The TCR comes from a woman aged 55 to 70 with lung cancer. The V call is TRBV9, the J call TRBJ2-5, with TRBD1 identical over 7 bases. The CDR3 coding sequence is TGTGCCAGCAGCGCCCGACCGTTACAGGGGCAAGAGACCCAGTACTTC. Translated, it gives CASSARPLQGQETQYF.